The 26 T cell receptor beta chains below were found in one sample sequenced in a study of regulatory T cells in long-lasting Graves disease. Investigators prepared the TCR beta libraries by applying iRepertoire HTBI primers and Arm-PCR of CDR3 regions. TCRdb called the multiplex PCR reads again in MiXCR, with one record for every CDR3 protein. The top ten clones hold more than 10% of a sample with approximately 490,000 distinct CDR3 sequences, 15% to 20% of them seen once. Time point reported: newly diagnosed GD, antithyroid drugs for less than 3 months. The TCR library was made from RNA extracted from PBMCs. The same data also went into a second study, on T cells in Graves' hyperthyroidism and ophthalmopathy.

This sample comprised peripheral blood mononuclear cells (PBMCs), obtained at new diagnosis, from a patient treated with antithyroid drugs. The origin of the receptors is a middle-aged man with Graves disease.

J is TRBJ2-2 and V is TRBV12-3 or TRBV12-4; D is ambiguous. V was trimmed by 4 bases and J by 6 bases, leaving 3 bases between them. This CDR3 is 11 amino acids long. The CDR3 loop reads CASSWAGELFF. The CDR3 DNA is TGTGCCAGCAGTTGGGCCGGGGAGCTGTTTTTT.

In this sample, this clonotype turned up many times. The V gene is TRBV7-9, the J gene TRBJ2-7; TRBD2 agrees at 10 bases. This CDR3 has 15 amino acids. Germline lookup yields CDR1 SEHNR and CDR2 FQNEAQ (reference sequence). Trimming removed 1 base from V and 5 bases from J; junction bases left unmatched: 5. The CDR3 here is CASSLVSGRLNEQYF. Here the CDR3 DNA reads TGTGCCAGCAGCTTAGTTAGCGGGAGGCTCAACGAGCAGTACTTC.

This clonotype showed up just once. V is TRBV6-1 and J is TRBJ2-7; D ambiguous. The CDR3 is 14 residues long. Germline V gene sequence: CDR1 MNHNS, CDR2 SASEGT. The V end lost 6 bases, the J end lost 2 bases, and 14 bases lay between the germline ends. The DNA of the CDR3 is TGTGCCAGCAGGTCCCCAGGCAAAACCTACGAGCAGTACTTC. Translating gives CASRSPGKTYEQYF.

This clonotype was picked up a small number of times. The J gene is TRBJ2-1, the V gene TRBV12-3 or TRBV12-4; 13 positions match TRBD2. The CDR3 covers 14 residues. The junction had 3 bases not matched to a gene; V was cut back by 5 bases and J by 8 bases. The chain's CDR3 is CASSRTSGSHEQFF. Written as DNA, the CDR3 is TGTGCCAGCAGTCGGACTAGCGGGAGCCATGAGCAGTTCTTC.

As to this clonotype: Given a much more abundant clone one base away, this may be a read error. The V call is TRBV5-5, the J call TRBJ2-3; no definite D call. Germline lookup yields CDR1 SGHKS and CDR2 YYEKEE (reference sequence). The CDR3 runs to 16 residues. Deletions cut 5 bases from V and 0 bases from J, with 16 bases between. This CDR3 reads CASRLGVGYSTDTQYF. The CDR3 DNA reads TGTGCCAGCAGACTCGGAGTCGGTTATAGCACAGATACGCAGTATTTT. Combining the CDR3 with reference TRBV5-5 and TRBJ2-3 gives the whole variable domain DAGVTQSPTHLIKTRGQQVTLRCSPISGHKSVSWYQQVLGQGPQFIFQYYEKEERGRGNFPDRFSARQFPNYSSELNVNALLLGDSALYLCASRLGVGYSTDTQYFGPGTRLTVL.

This chain joins TRBV29-1 and TRBJ2-1; 10 bases match TRBD2. The CDR3 runs 14 residues. Per germline, CDR1 SQVTM and CDR2 ANQGSEA. V gave up 6 bases and J gave up 9 bases; unmatched junction bases: 11. CDR3 in DNA: TGCAGCGTCCGGACTAGCGGTCTATGGGGTGAGCAGTTCTTC. It translates to CSVRTSGLWGEQFF.

There are many counts of this clonotype. The rearrangement joins TRBV30 to TRBJ1-2; D ambiguous. Germline CDR1 reads GTSNPN; CDR2 reads SVGIG (reference sequence). Trimming pared 2 bases from V and 8 bases from J, leaving 12 bases between. The CDR3 sequence is 12 residues long. In DNA, the CDR3 is TGTGCCTGGAGTCCGGACCTGGGGGGCTACACCTTC. Its protein product is CAWSPDLGGYTF.

The genes are TRBV9 and TRBJ1-5; 8 nucleotides match TRBD1. Germline CDR1 SGDLS, CDR2 YYNGEE. This CDR3 contains 14 residues. V dropped 4 bases and J dropped 3; count of bases not matched to a gene: 3. The DNA for the CDR3 is TGTGCCAGCAGCCCGGGACAGGACAATCAGCCCCAGCATTTT. Residues: CASSPGQDNQPQHF.

This rearrangement joins TRBV24-1 to TRBJ2-7; 11 bases align to TRBD2. V dropped 3 bases and J dropped 2; count of bases not matched to a gene: 8. The germline V gene encodes CDR1 KGHDR and CDR2 SFDVKD. The CDR3 length is 17 residues. The CDR3 bases are TGTGCCACCAGTGATCCACTAGCGGGAGTGTTTGCCTACGAGCAGTACTTC. Its protein product is CATSDPLAGVFAYEQYF.

This clonotype was seen a handful of times. V usage is TRBV25-1 and J usage is TRBJ2-2; perhaps TRBD1 as D (5 bases). Deletions cut 3 bases from V and 1 base from J, with 15 bases between. There are 17 residues in the CDR3. CDR1 MGHDK and CDR2 SYGVNS come from the germline V gene. The CDR3, as DNA: TGTGCCAGCAGTGATCTTTCGGGCAGGGTGAACACCGGGGAGCTGTTTTTT. Its translation: CASSDLSGRVNTGELFF. The entire variable domain, with the rest obtained from reference TRBV25-1 and TRBJ2-2, is as follows: EADIYQTPRYLVIGTGKKITLECSQTMGHDKMYWYQQDPGMELHLIHYSYGVNSTEKGDLSSESTVSRIRTEHFPLTLESARPSHTSQYLCASSDLSGRVNTGELFFGEGSRLTVL.

This clonotype was counted between two and nine times. The chain uses TRBV5-6 and TRBJ1-3, with D unresolved. Per the germline V gene, CDR1 is SGHDT and CDR2 is YYEEEE. The CDR3 totals 15 residues. Trimming stripped 5 bases from V and 0 bases from J, with 12 bases between. CDR3 sequence: CASSFKVISGNTIYF. The CDR3 coding sequence is TGTGCCAGCAGTTTCAAGGTGATCTCTGGAAACACCATATATTTT. Variable domain in full (rest from reference TRBV5-6 and TRBJ1-3): DAGVTQSPTHLIKTRGQQVTLRCSPKSGHDTVSWYQQALGQGPQFIFQYYEEEERQRGNFPDRFSGHQFPNYSSELNVNALLLGDSALYLCASSFKVISGNTIYFGEGSWLTVV.

This clonotype was detected only a few times. This chain joins TRBV13 and TRBJ2-2, with D unclear. CDR3 length: 14 amino acids. Trimming left V 3 bases short and J 5 bases short, with 10 bases between. Germline lookup yields CDR1 PRHDT and CDR2 FYEKMQ (reference sequence). The CDR3 nucleotides read TGTGCCAGCAGCTTCCGACCCGGAACCGGGGAGCTGTTTTTT. Translating it yields CASSFRPGTGELFF.

The genes are TRBV4-1 and TRBJ2-1; TRBD1 aligns across 7 bases. Germline V gene lookup returns CDR1 MGHRA and CDR2 YSYEKL. The CDR3 loop spans 15 amino acids. V lost 4 bases to trimming and J lost 6 bases; unmatched junction nucleotides: 9. CDR3: CASSLGQVIPNEQFF. CDR3 nucleotide sequence: TGCGCCAGCAGCCTTGGACAGGTTATTCCCAATGAGCAGTTCTTC.

The chain joins TRBV7-3 to TRBJ2-2, with 8 bases lining up with TRBD1. The ends lost 5 bases at V and 3 bases at J; junction bases unmatched: 5. Per germline, CDR1 SGHTA and CDR2 FQGTGA. CDR3 length equals 15 residues. CDR3 nucleotide sequence: TGTGCCAGCAGCCGGGACAGGACCGACACCGGGGAGCTGTTTTTT. Amino acid sequence: CASSRDRTDTGELFF.

This clonotype has only a few counts. V and J are TRBV7-9 and TRBJ2-7; D might be TRBD1 or TRBD2, each matching 6 bases. Germline V gives CDR1 SEHNR, CDR2 FQNEAQ (reference sequence). This CDR3 comprises 15 residues. The V gene lost 5 bases and the J gene lost 9 bases, with 23 bases spanning the gap. The CDR3 bases are TGTGCCAGCAGCAACCGACGGTCGGCCTGGGGGGCGCAGTACTTC. It encodes CASSNRRSAWGAQYF.

In its sample, this clonotype was seen many times. The chain is built from TRBV20-1 and TRBJ2-4, with D perhaps matching TRBD1 (6 bases). V lost 3 bases, J lost 0 bases, and 12 bases lay in between. The germline V gene has CDR1 DFQATT and CDR2 SNEGSKA (reference sequence). CDR3 length: 15 residues. The CDR3 DNA reads as TGCAGTGCTAGGGGACACTCACTAGCCAAAAACATTCAGTACTTC. Its translation: CSARGHSLAKNIQYF.

This clonotype was counted ten times or more. This chain uses TRBV7-8 with TRBJ2-2; 8 nucleotides agree with TRBD1. V shed 5 bases and J 7 bases; nucleotides not matched to a gene: 6. Germline-derived CDR1 and CDR2 are SGHVS and FQNEAQ. The CDR3 contains 14 residues. Written as DNA, the CDR3 is TGTGCCAGCAGCATTGACAGGGGCCACGGGGAGCTGTTTTTT. This encodes CASSIDRGHGELFF.

The chain uses TRBV3-1 and TRBJ1-2; TRBD1 agrees at 10 bases. With 8 bases clipped from V and 1 base from J, the junction kept 19 bases outside the gene matches. The CDR3 contains 19 residues. Germline CDR1 reads LGHDT; CDR2 reads YNNKEL (reference sequence). CDR3 sequence reads: CASSLKTGTGASFNYGYTF. For the CDR3, the DNA is TGTGCCAGCTCACTCAAAACCGGGACAGGGGCTTCATTTAACTATGGCTACACCTTC.

Comment on this clonotype: This likely reflects a read error, since a far larger clone is one base away. The rearrangement uses TRBV7-3 and TRBJ2-3; TRBD1 is a possible D gene (5 bases). The assigned J gene may be wrong: the sequence end matches TRBJ1-5 better. This CDR3 comprises 15 residues. Germline V gene data show CDR1 as SGHTA and CDR2 as FQGTGA. The DNA of the CDR3 is TGTGCTAGCAGCCCCACTAGCGGGACGACAGATACGCAGCATTTT. Amino acids: CASSPTSGTTDTQHF.

This clonotype turned up a few times. The chain employs TRBV20-1 and TRBJ2-5; 11 positions agree with TRBD1. The CDR3 consists of 18 residues. V lost 2 bases and J lost 1; bases outside the gene matches: 12. Looked up from germline, CDR1 is DFQATT and CDR2 is SNEGSKA (reference sequence). CDR3 sequence: CSARPWTGGARLQETQYF. The CDR3 DNA is TGCAGTGCTAGACCTTGGACAGGGGGCGCGAGGCTCCAAGAGACCCAGTACTTC.

Ten or more counts support this clonotype. V usage is TRBV28 and J usage is TRBJ1-4; D may be TRBD1 (6 bases). The V gene's germline CDR1 is MDHEN and CDR2 SYDVKM. V lost 6 bases and J lost 8, with 22 bases in between. The CDR3 runs to 16 residues. The CDR3 loop is CASSRWARTEGEKLFF. Written as DNA, the CDR3 is TGTGCCAGCAGCCGTTGGGCCCGGACAGAGGGGGAAAAACTGTTTTTT.

The chain has TRBV19 and TRBJ2-6; TRBD1 is a possible D gene (6 bases). The CDR3 contains 16 residues. Looked up from germline, CDR1 is LNHDA and CDR2 is SQIVND (reference sequence). Trimming shortened V by 4 bases and J by 1 base, and 11 bases separated the two germline ends. Here the CDR3 reads CASSTHRESGANVLTF. DNA for the CDR3: TGTGCCAGTAGTACCCACAGGGAGTCTGGGGCCAACGTCCTGACTTTC. Drawing the rest from reference TRBV19 and TRBJ2-6, the complete variable domain is DGGITQSPKYLFRKEGQNVTLSCEQNLNHDAMYWYRQDPGQGLRLIYYSQIVNDFQKGDIAEGYSVSREKKESFPLTVTSAQKNPTAFYLCASSTHRESGANVLTFGAGSRLTVL.

This clonotype was observed at least ten times. This chain joins TRBV29-1 and TRBJ2-5; no clear D. The CDR3 runs to 12 residues. Looked up from germline, CDR1 is SQVTM and CDR2 is ANQGSEA. Trimming left V 4 bases short and J 5 bases short, with 11 bases between. The CDR3 DNA reads as TGCAGCGTTGCTGGAAGTCGGGAGACCCAGTACTTC. Protein product: CSVAGSRETQYF.

With regard to this clonotype: One junction end disagrees with the germline gene, perhaps due to a read error. The chain combines TRBV19 with TRBJ1-5; tentatively, D is TRBD1 (6 bases). CDR3 length equals 14 residues. Germline-derived CDR1 and CDR2 are LNHDA and SQIVND (reference sequence). The CDR3 bases are TGTGCCAGTAGTCTAGGACAGACTAATCAGCCCCGGCATTTT. Protein product: CASSLGQTNQPRHF.

This clonotype occurred many times. The chain joins TRBV2 to TRBJ2-1, with D possibly TRBD1 on 7 matching bases. The V end lost 8 bases, the J end lost 1 base, and 15 bases lay between the germline ends. The CDR3 runs to 15 residues. Germline V gives CDR1 SNHLY, CDR2 FYNNEI. The CDR3 bases are TGTGCCAGCTCGGGGGACAGTCTATCCTACAATGAGCAGTTCTTC. It translates to CASSGDSLSYNEQFF.

J is TRBJ2-1 and V is TRBV29-1; D perhaps matches TRBD1 (6 bases). The CDR3 covers 18 residues. The germline V gene encodes CDR1 SQVTM and CDR2 ANQGSEA. The ends were cut back, 5 bases at V and 0 bases at J, with 23 bases in the middle. In DNA, the CDR3 is TGCAGCGTTATGGTCAGGGGCGGTAGCTCGAGCTCCTACAATGAGCAGTTCTTC. This codes for CSVMVRGGSSSSYNEQFF.